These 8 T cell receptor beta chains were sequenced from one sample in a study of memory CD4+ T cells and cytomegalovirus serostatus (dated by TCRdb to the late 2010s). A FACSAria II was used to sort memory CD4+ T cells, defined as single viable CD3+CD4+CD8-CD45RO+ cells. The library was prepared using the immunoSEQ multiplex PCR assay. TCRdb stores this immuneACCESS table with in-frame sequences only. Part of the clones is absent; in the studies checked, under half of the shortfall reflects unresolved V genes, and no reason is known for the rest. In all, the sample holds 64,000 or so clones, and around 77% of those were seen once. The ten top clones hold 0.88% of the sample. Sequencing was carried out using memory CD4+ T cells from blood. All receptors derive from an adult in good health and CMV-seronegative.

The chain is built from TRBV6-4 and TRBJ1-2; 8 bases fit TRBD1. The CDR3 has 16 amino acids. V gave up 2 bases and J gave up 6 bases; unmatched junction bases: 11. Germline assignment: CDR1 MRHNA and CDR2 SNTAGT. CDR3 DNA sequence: TGTGCCAGCAGTGACGGACAGGGAAGGGAGTTGGATGGCTACACCTTC. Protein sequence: CASSDGQGRELDGYTF.

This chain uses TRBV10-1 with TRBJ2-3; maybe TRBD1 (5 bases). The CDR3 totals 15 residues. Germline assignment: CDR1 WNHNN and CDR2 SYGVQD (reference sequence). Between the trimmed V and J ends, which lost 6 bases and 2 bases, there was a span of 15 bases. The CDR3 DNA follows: TGCGCCAGCAGCAAAACTACAGGATTCACAGATACGCAGTATTTT. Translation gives CASSKTTGFTDTQYF.

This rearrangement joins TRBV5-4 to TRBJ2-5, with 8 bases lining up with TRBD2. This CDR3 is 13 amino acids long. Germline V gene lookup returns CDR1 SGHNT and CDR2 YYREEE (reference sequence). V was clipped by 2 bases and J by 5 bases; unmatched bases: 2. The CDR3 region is CASSLWTSETQYF. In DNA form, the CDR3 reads TGTGCCAGCAGCTTATGGACTAGCGAGACCCAGTACTTC.

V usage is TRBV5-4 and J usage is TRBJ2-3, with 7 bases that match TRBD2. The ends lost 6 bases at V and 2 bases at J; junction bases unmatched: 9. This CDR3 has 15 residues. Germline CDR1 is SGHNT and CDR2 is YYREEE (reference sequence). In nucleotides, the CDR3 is TGTGCCAGCAAACGGGGTGGGACTAACACAGATACGCAGTATTTT. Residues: CASKRGGTNTDTQYF.

This CDR3 is CASSIAGLAGGLQFF. The CDR3 DNA follows: TGTGCCAGTAGTATAGCGGGACTAGCGGGAGGTTTGCAGTTCTTC. This chain connects TRBV19 to TRBJ2-1; 15 bases agree with TRBD2. The CDR3 loop spans 15 amino acids. Trimming at V came to 1 base and at J to 12 bases, leaving 4 bases not matched to a gene. CDR1 LNHDA and CDR2 SQIVND come from the germline V gene (reference sequence).

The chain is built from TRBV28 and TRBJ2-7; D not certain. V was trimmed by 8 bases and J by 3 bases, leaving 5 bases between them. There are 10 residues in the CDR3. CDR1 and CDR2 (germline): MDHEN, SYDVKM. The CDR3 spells CASAHYEQYF. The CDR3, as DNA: TGTGCCAGCGCCCACTACGAGCAGTACTTC. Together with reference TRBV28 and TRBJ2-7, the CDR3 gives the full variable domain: DVKVTQSSRYLVKRTGEKVFLECVQDMDHENMFWYRQDPGLGLRLIYFSYDVKMKEKGDIPEGYSVSREKKERFSLILESASTNQTSMYLCASAHYEQYFGPGTRLTVT.

The CDR3 region is CASSRGYRATNTGELFF. The CDR3 DNA reads TGTGCCAGCAGCCGAGGCTACAGGGCTACGAACACCGGGGAGCTGTTTTTT. The chain carries TRBV11-2 and TRBJ2-2; D might be TRBD1 (6 bases). The CDR3 is made up of 17 amino acids. Germline loops: CDR1 SGHAT, CDR2 FQNNGV. The V gene lost 5 bases and the J gene lost 0 bases, with 16 bases spanning the gap.

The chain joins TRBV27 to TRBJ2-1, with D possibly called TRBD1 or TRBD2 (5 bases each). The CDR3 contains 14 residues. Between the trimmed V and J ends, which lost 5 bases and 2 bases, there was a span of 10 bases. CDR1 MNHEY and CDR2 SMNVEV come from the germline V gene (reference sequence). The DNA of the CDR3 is TGTGCCAGCAGTCCAAGGGACGCCTACAATGAGCAGTTCTTC. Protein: CASSPRDAYNEQFF.